These T cell receptor beta chains were read from a single sample in a study of cytomegalovirus exposure and HLA in healthy donors. Clones were sequenced by immunoSEQ multiplex PCR, and TCRdb holds only the in-frame ones, with some missing. Here the sample spans about 98,000 clones, around 76% being singletons. The sequenced sample consisted of PBMCs. The receptors originated from a human donor in good health. Both conserved end residues are part of each CDR3. D genes are given only for firm matches. Clone size, where shown, is once, few, many, or a class for clones that have expanded.

clone_size: few
d_call: .
j_call: TRBJ1-5
v_call: TRBV19
cdr3_nt: TGTGCCAGTAGTACCCAGGGAAATAGCAATCAGCCCCAGCATTTT
cdr3_aa: CASSTQGNSNQPQHF

clone_size: .
d_call: TRBD2
j_call: TRBJ2-3
v_call: TRBV2
cdr3_nt: TGTGCCAGCAGTGAAAGCCCTAGCGGTTACCCAGGGGATACGCAGTATTTT
cdr3_aa: CASSESPSGYPGDTQYF

clone_size: .
d_call: TRBD2
j_call: TRBJ2-3
v_call: TRBV29-1
cdr3_nt: TGCAGCGTTGTCGCTAGCGGGTTCAGGGATACGCAGTATTTT
cdr3_aa: CSVVASGFRDTQYF

clone_size: .
d_call: .
j_call: TRBJ2-7
v_call: TRBV7-9
cdr3_nt: TGTGCCAGCAGCTTAAAGTCCGGAGCCAAGCAGTACTTC
cdr3_aa: CASSLKSGAKQYF

clone_size: many
d_call: .
j_call: TRBJ1-4
v_call: TRBV5-4
cdr3_nt: TGTGCCAGCAGCTCGGCGGGGTCCCTTGTGGAAAAACTGTTTTTT
cdr3_aa: CASSSAGSLVEKLFF

clone_size: .
d_call: .
j_call: TRBJ1-5
v_call: TRBV7-2
cdr3_nt: TGTGCCAGCAGCTTAATTCCTGGACAGTTTAGCAATCAGCCCCAGCATTTT
cdr3_aa: CASSLIPGQFSNQPQHF

clone_size: .
d_call: TRBD1
j_call: TRBJ1-1
v_call: TRBV11-2
cdr3_nt: TGTGCCAGCAGCTTTACCCCCGGGACAGGGAACACTGAAGCTTTCTTT
cdr3_aa: CASSFTPGTGNTEAFF

clone_size: .
d_call: .
j_call: TRBJ1-1
v_call: TRBV6-1
cdr3_nt: TGTGCCAGCAGTACCTTTACTGTGAACACTGAAGCTTTCTTT
cdr3_aa: CASSTFTVNTEAFF

clone_size: few
d_call: .
j_call: TRBJ2-2
v_call: TRBV25-1
cdr3_nt: TGTGCCAGCAGTTCGAGTGGGAGGACCGGGGAGCTGTTTTTT
cdr3_aa: CASSSSGRTGELFF

clone_size: .
d_call: TRBD2
j_call: TRBJ2-7
v_call: TRBV18
cdr3_nt: TGTGCCAGCTCACCGGGGGGGAGCTCCTACGAGCAGTACTTC
cdr3_aa: CASSPGGSSYEQYF

clone_size: .
d_call: .
j_call: TRBJ2-3
v_call: TRBV6-4
cdr3_nt: TGTGCCAGCAGTGCCGGGACACCCACAGATACGCAGTATTTT
cdr3_aa: CASSAGTPTDTQYF

clone_size: few
d_call: TRBD2
j_call: TRBJ2-7
v_call: TRBV5-4
cdr3_nt: TGTGCCAGCAGCCCAACCTTACTAGCGGGAGGGTACGAGCAGTACTTC
cdr3_aa: CASSPTLLAGGYEQYF

clone_size: once
d_call: TRBD2
j_call: TRBJ2-3
v_call: TRBV19
cdr3_nt: TGTGCCAGTAGTCTGATGACTAGCGGGATTAGGGATACGCAGTATTTT
cdr3_aa: CASSLMTSGIRDTQYF

clone_size: few
d_call: .
j_call: TRBJ2-2
v_call: TRBV5-4
cdr3_nt: TGTGCCAGCAGCCCTCCCCAGCGCACCGGGGAGCTGTTTTTT
cdr3_aa: CASSPPQRTGELFF

clone_size: .
d_call: .
j_call: TRBJ1-6
v_call: TRBV5-1
cdr3_nt: TGCGCCAGCAGCTTGGGGCGACTTGAGAGCTCCTATAATTCACCCCTCCACTTT
cdr3_aa: CASSLGRLESSYNSPLHF

clone_size: .
d_call: .
j_call: TRBJ1-1
v_call: TRBV5-4
cdr3_nt: TGTGCCAGCAGCTTGACCGGGAATTTGAACACTGAAGCTTTCTTT
cdr3_aa: CASSLTGNLNTEAFF

clone_size: few
d_call: TRBD1
j_call: TRBJ2-5
v_call: TRBV7-8
cdr3_nt: TGTGCCAGCAGCTTAGCTGGGGACAGCCAAGAGACCCAGTACTTC
cdr3_aa: CASSLAGDSQETQYF

clone_size: few
d_call: TRBD2
j_call: TRBJ2-3
v_call: TRBV5-4
cdr3_nt: TGTGCCAGCAGACGAGCGGGGGGGCCTCAAGATACGCAGTATTTT
cdr3_aa: CASRRAGGPQDTQYF

clone_size: .
d_call: TRBD2
j_call: TRBJ2-2
v_call: TRBV5-1
cdr3_nt: TGCGCCAGCAGCCTGGCGGGGAGGGGACCCGGGGAGCTGTTTTTT
cdr3_aa: CASSLAGRGPGELFF

clone_size: .
d_call: TRBD1
j_call: TRBJ2-3
v_call: TRBV18
cdr3_nt: TGTGCCAGCTCACCTACGGACAGGGGAACGGATACGCAGTATTTT
cdr3_aa: CASSPTDRGTDTQYF

clone_size: once
d_call: TRBD2
j_call: TRBJ2-1
v_call: TRBV6-5
cdr3_nt: TGTGCCAGCAGTTCCCGGGGCCTAGCGGGGAATGAGCAGTTCTTC
cdr3_aa: CASSSRGLAGNEQFF

clone_size: .
d_call: .
j_call: TRBJ2-5
v_call: TRBV7-7
cdr3_nt: TGTGCCAGCAGCTTACTAGCGCAAGAGACCCAGTACTTC
cdr3_aa: CASSLLAQETQYF

clone_size: once
d_call: TRBD1
j_call: TRBJ1-2
v_call: TRBV28
cdr3_nt: TGTGCCAGCAGCTCCGGACAGGTCTATGGCTACACCTTC
cdr3_aa: CASSSGQVYGYTF

clone_size: .
d_call: .
j_call: TRBJ2-7
v_call: TRBV6-1
cdr3_nt: TGTGCCAGCAACCCGGGACAAAGGAACGAGCAGTACTTC
cdr3_aa: CASNPGQRNEQYF

clone_size: once
d_call: .
j_call: TRBJ1-5
v_call: TRBV5-1
cdr3_nt: TGCGCCAGCAGCTCTGTTCGGTTCAATCAGCCCCAGCATTTT
cdr3_aa: CASSSVRFNQPQHF

clone_size: .
d_call: .
j_call: TRBJ2-7
v_call: TRBV21-1
cdr3_nt: TGTGCCAGCCGCTCCTACGAGCAGTACTTC
cdr3_aa: CASRSYEQYF

clone_size: once
d_call: .
j_call: TRBJ2-5
v_call: TRBV29-1
cdr3_nt: TGCAGCGTTGAGCCCCCAGGGAGGACGACCCAGTACTTC
cdr3_aa: CSVEPPGRTTQYF

clone_size: once
d_call: .
j_call: TRBJ2-3
v_call: TRBV5-1
cdr3_nt: TGCGCCAGCAGCCCCCAGGGGCGTAGCACAGATACGCAGTATTTT
cdr3_aa: CASSPQGRSTDTQYF

clone_size: .
d_call: .
j_call: TRBJ1-4
v_call: TRBV13
cdr3_nt: TGTGCCAGCAGCTTATCCCGCGGTCTTGCTAATGAAAAACTGTTTTTT
cdr3_aa: CASSLSRGLANEKLFF

clone_size: few
d_call: .
j_call: TRBJ1-1
v_call: TRBV15
cdr3_nt: TGTGCCACCAGCAGGGGACTTCTAGTAGGGACTGAAGCTTTCTTT
cdr3_aa: CATSRGLLVGTEAFF

clone_size: .
d_call: .
j_call: TRBJ1-2
v_call: TRBV18
cdr3_nt: TGTGCCAGCTCACCTCGGACATTCAACTATGGCTACACCTTC
cdr3_aa: CASSPRTFNYGYTF

clone_size: .
d_call: .
j_call: TRBJ2-7
v_call: TRBV2
cdr3_nt: TGTGCCAGCAGGCAGGGAATGGCGTACGAGCAGTACTTC
cdr3_aa: CASRQGMAYEQYF

clone_size: .
d_call: .
j_call: TRBJ1-1
v_call: TRBV7-9
cdr3_nt: TGTGCCAGCAGCGTGACAGGCGGGGCTTTCTTT
cdr3_aa: CASSVTGGAFF

clone_size: .
d_call: TRBD1
j_call: TRBJ2-2
v_call: TRBV18
cdr3_nt: TGTGCCAGCTCATTGAAACAGGGGTCCGGGGAGCTGTTTTTT
cdr3_aa: CASSLKQGSGELFF

clone_size: .
d_call: .
j_call: TRBJ1-1
v_call: TRBV7-9
cdr3_nt: TGTTCCAGCAGCTTGGGGCCGATGAACACTGAAGCTTTCTTT
cdr3_aa: CSSSLGPMNTEAFF

clone_size: .
d_call: .
j_call: TRBJ2-3
v_call: TRBV2
cdr3_nt: TGTGCCAGCACCAGGGGAGGGGCTAGCACAGATACGCAGTATTTT
cdr3_aa: CASTRGGASTDTQYF